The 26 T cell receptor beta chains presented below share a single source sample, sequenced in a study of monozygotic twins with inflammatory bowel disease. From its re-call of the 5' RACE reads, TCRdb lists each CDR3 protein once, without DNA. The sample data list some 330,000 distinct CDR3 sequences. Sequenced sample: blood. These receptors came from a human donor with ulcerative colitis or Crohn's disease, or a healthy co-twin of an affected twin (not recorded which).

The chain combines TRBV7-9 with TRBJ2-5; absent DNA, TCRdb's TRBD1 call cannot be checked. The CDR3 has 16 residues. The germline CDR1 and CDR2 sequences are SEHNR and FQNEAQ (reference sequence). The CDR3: CASTPGDRGVQETQYF.

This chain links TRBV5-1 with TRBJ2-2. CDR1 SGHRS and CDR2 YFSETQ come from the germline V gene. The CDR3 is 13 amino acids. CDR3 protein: CASRNQNTGELFF. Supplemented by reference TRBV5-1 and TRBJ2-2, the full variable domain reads KAGVTQTPRYLIKTRGQQVTLSCSPISGHRSVSWYQQTPGQGLQFLFEYFSETQRNKGNFPGRFSGRQFSNSRSEMNVSTLELGDSALYLCASRNQNTGELFFGEGSRLTVL.

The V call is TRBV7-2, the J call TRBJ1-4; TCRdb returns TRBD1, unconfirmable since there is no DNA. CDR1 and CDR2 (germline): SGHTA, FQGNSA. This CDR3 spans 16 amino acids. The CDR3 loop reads CASSSDPGVSDEKLFF. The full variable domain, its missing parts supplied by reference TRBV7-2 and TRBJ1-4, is GAGVSQSPSNKVTEKGKDVELRCDPISGHTALYWYRQSLGQGLEFLIYFQGNSAPDKSGLPSDRFSAERTGGSVSTLTIQRTQQEDSAVYLCASSSDPGVSDEKLFFGSGTQLSVL.

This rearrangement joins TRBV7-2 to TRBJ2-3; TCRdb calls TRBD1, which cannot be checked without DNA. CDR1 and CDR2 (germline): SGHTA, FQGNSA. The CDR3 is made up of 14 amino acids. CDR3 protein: CASSLRDPLSTQYF. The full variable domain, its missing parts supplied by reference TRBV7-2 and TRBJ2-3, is GAGVSQSPSNKVTEKGKDVELRCDPISGHTALYWYRQSLGQGLEFLIYFQGNSAPDKSGLPSDRFSAERTGGSVSTLTIQRTQQEDSAVYLCASSLRDPLSTQYFGPGTRLTVL.

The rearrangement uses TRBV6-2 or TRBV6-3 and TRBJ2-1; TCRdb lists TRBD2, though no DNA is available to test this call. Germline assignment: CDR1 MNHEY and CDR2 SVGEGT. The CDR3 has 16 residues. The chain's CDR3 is CASSLPGLPAYNEQFF.

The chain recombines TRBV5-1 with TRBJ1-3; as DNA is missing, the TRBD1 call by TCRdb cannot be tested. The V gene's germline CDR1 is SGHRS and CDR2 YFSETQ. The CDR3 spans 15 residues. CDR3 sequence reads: CASSSRQGSRNTIYF.

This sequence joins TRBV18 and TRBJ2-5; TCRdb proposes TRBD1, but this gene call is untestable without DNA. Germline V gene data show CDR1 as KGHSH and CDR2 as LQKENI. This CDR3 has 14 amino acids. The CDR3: CASSPTGLEETQYF. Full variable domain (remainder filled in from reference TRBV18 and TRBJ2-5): NAGVMQNPRHLVRRRGQEARLRCSPMKGHSHVYWYRQLPEEGLKFMVYLQKENIIDESGMPKERFSAEFPKEGPSILRIQQVVRGDSAAYFCASSPTGLEETQYFGPGTRLLVL.

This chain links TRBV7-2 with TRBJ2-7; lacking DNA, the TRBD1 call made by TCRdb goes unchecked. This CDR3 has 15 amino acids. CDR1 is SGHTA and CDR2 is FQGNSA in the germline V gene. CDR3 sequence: CASSLKRDRYHEQYF.

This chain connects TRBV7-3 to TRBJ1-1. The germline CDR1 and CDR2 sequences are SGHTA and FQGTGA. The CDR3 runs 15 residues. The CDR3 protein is CASSPTRGSPPEAFF.

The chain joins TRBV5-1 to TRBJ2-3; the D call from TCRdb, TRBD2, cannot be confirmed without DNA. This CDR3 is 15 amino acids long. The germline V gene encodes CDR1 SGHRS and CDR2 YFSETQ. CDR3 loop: CASSPKRGYTDTQYF.

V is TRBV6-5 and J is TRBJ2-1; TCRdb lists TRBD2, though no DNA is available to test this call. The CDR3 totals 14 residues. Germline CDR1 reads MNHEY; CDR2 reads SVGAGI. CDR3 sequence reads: CASSYSGSYNEQFF.

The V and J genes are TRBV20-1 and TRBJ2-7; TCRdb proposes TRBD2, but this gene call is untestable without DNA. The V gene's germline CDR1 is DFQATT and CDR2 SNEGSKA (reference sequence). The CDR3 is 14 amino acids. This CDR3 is CSARGLAFAYEQYF.

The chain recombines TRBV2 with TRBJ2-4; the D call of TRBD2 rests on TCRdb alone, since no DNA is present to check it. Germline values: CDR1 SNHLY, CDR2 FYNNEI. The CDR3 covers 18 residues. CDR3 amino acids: CASWGTSGIQSAKNIQYF.

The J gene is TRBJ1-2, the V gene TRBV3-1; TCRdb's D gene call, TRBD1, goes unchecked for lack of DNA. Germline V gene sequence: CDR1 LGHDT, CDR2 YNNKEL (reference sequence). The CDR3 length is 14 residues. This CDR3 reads CASSQRGGEHGYTF.

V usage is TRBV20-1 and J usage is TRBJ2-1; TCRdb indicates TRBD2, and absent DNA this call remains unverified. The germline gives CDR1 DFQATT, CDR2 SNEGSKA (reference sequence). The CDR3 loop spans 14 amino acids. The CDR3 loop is CSASPSGLYNEQFF.

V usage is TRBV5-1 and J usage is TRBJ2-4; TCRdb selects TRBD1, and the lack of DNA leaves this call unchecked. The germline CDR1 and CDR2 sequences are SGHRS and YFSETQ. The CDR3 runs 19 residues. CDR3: CASSPGTGPVEILKNIQYF.

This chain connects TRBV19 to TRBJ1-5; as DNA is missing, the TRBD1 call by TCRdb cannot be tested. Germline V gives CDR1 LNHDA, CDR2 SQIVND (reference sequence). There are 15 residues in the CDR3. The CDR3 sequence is CASSIVPGGNQPQHF.

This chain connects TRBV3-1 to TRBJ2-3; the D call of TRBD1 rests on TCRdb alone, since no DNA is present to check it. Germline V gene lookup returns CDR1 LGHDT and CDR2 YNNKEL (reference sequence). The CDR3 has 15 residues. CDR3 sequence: CASSQEMSPGGTQYF.

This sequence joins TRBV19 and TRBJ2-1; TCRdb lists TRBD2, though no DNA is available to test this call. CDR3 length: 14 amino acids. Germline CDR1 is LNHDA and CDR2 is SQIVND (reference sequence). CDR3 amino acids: CASSIAGGHHEQFF.

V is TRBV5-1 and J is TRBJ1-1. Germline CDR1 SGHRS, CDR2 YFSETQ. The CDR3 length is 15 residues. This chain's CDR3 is CASSLGAAMSTEAFF.

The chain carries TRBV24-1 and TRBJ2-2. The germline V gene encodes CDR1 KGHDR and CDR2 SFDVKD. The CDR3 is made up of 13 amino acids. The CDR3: CATRSGNTGELFF.

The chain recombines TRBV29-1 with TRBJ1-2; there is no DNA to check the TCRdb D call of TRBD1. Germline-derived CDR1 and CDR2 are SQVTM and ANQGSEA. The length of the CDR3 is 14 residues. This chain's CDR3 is CSVRTGQANYGYTF.

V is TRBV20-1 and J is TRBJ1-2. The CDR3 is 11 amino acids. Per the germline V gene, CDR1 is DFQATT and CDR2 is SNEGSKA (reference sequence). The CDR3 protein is CSARPNYGYTF.

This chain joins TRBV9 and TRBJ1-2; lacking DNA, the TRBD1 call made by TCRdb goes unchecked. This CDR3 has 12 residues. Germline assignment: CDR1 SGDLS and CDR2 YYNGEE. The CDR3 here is CASSTGTIGYTF.

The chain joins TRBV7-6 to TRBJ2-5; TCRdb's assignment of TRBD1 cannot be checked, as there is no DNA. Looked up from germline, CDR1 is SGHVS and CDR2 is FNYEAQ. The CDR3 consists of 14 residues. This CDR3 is CASSPGQGIETQYF. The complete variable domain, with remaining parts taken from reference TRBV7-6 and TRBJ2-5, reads GAGVSQSPRYKVTKRGQDVALRCDPISGHVSLYWYRQALGQGPEFLTYFNYEAQQDKSGLPNDRFSAERPEGSISTLTIQRTEQRDSAMYRCASSPGQGIETQYFGPGTRLLVL.

The CDR3: CASSSGQRNTGELFF. The chain recombines TRBV12-3 or TRBV12-4 with TRBJ2-2; TCRdb's D call, TRBD1, is unchecked because there is no DNA. The CDR3 length is 15 residues.